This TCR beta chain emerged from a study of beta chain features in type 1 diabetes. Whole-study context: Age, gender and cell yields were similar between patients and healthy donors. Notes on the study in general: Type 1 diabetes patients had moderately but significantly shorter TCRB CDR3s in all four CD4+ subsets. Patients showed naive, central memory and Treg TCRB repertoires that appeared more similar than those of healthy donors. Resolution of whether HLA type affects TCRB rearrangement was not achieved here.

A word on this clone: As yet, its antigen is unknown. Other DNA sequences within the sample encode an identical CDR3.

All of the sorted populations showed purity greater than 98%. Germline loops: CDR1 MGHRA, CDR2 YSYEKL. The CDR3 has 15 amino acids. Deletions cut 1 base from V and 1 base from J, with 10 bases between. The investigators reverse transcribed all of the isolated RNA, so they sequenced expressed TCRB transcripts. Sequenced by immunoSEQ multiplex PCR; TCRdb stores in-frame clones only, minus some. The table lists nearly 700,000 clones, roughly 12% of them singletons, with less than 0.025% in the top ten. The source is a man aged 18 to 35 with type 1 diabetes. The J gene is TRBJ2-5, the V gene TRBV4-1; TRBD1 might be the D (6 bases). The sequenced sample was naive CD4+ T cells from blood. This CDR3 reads CASSQGGQTQETQYF. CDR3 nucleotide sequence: TGCGCCAGCAGCCAAGGGGGGCAGACCCAAGAGACCCAGTACTTC.